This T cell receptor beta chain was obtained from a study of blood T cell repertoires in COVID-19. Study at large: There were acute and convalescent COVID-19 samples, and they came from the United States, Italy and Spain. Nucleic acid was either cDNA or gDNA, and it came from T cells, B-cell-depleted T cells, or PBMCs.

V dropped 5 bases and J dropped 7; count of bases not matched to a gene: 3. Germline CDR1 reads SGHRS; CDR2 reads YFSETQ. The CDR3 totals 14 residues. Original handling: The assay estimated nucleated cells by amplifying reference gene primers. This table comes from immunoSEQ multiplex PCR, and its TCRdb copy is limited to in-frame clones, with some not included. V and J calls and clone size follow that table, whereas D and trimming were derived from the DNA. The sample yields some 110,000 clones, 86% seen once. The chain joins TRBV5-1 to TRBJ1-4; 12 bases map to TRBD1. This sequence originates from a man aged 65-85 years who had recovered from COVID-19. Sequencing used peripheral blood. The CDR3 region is CASRRGQGAEKLFF. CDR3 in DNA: TGCGCCAGCAGGCGGGGACAGGGGGCTGAAAAACTGTTTTTT.